This record concerns one T cell receptor beta chain sequence. Its antigen is undetermined. The record originates from a study of T cell responses to AZD1222 COVID-19 vaccine. The overall study: Analysis merged second doses at about 4 or about 12 weeks. Whole-study results and caveats: Dominant at 160-218 and 743-854, vaccine-associated CD4 TCRs also spanned spike.

TCRdb's table, derived via immunoSEQ multiplex PCR, lists solely in-frame clones and lacks some. Here the sample spans roughly 100,000 clones, 70% to 90% being singletons. Trimming pared 6 bases from V and 7 bases from J, leaving 19 bases between. Germline-derived CDR1 and CDR2 are MDHEN and SYDVKM. The CDR3 spans 15 residues. The sequencing used peripheral blood, collected on day 0 of AZD1222 vaccination. The receptor comes from an adult in good health. The chain recombines TRBV28 with TRBJ1-5, with a possible D match to TRBD1 (5 bases). Here the CDR3 reads CASRYRQHGRQPQHF. The CDR3 coding sequence is TGTGCCAGCAGATACCGACAGCACGGTCGGCAGCCCCAGCATTTT.